The 9 T cell receptor beta chains reported below all come from one sample, sequenced in a study of shared clonotypes between healthy human individuals. Using immunoSEQ multiplex PCR, the repertoire was profiled, and TCRdb retains in-frame clones only, with some absent. The sample yields approximately 590,000 clones, over 95% seen once. Selected positively for CCR7 and CD45RO-negative, naive CD8 cells excluded terminally differentiated effector memory CD45RA+ cells. The sample was naive CD8+ T cells sorted from blood. The receptors come from a woman in her 30s in good health.

A word on this clone: At the DNA level, this CDR3 is encoded by other sequences in the same sample as well. The genes are TRBV9 and TRBJ1-1, with 7 positions matching TRBD1. The CDR3 loop spans 12 amino acids. Germline lookup yields CDR1 SGDLS and CDR2 YYNGEE. The J segment lost 5 bases and the V segment lost 3 bases, leaving 1 base of the junction unmatched. The CDR3 sequence: CASSAGGTEAFF. CDR3 bases: TGTGCCAGCAGCGCAGGGGGGACTGAAGCTTTCTTT.

The chain employs TRBV5-1 and TRBJ2-7, with 7 bases fitting TRBD1. Germline CDR1 reads SGHRS; CDR2 reads YFSETQ. Losses at the gene ends were 4 bases for V and 6 bases for J; bases not matched to a gene: 7. There are 13 residues in the CDR3. The CDR3 reads CASSLGQSGEQYF. CDR3 DNA sequence: TGCGCCAGCAGCCTGGGACAGTCAGGCGAGCAGTACTTC.

The V gene is TRBV9, the J gene TRBJ1-2; possible D gene TRBD1, 5 bases. V lost 9 bases and J 8 bases, leaving 20 bases between the germline ends. Germline V gene data show CDR1 as SGDLS and CDR2 as YYNGEE. The CDR3 has 13 amino acids. Written as DNA, the CDR3 is TGTGCCATTATAACTCCGGGACCGTACGGCTACACCTTC. It yields the protein CAIITPGPYGYTF.

The chain joins TRBV29-1 to TRBJ2-2, with 9 bases lining up with TRBD2. The CDR3 has 14 amino acids. Germline loops: CDR1 SQVTM, CDR2 ANQGSEA. V lost 6 bases to trimming and J lost 3 bases; unmatched junction nucleotides: 5. The CDR3 sequence: CSVPLAGHTGELFF. The CDR3 coding sequence is TGCAGCGTCCCACTAGCGGGCCACACCGGGGAGCTGTTTTTT.

J is TRBJ2-2 and V is TRBV27; TRBD2 matches 8 bases. V lost 7 bases and J lost 6; bases outside the gene matches: 13. This CDR3 has 16 amino acids. Per germline, CDR1 MNHEY and CDR2 SMNVEV (reference sequence). CDR3 bases: TGTGCCAGCAAACCCCTACCTAGCGGGCACGCCGGGGAGCTGTTTTTT. Translated: CASKPLPSGHAGELFF.

The V gene is TRBV27, the J gene TRBJ2-7; D is uncertain. The V gene's germline CDR1 is MNHEY and CDR2 SMNVEV (reference sequence). The CDR3 is 14 amino acids. V was clipped by 5 bases and J by 2 bases, with 13 bases between them. The CDR3 DNA follows: TGTGCCAGCAGTCACTACCCGGGCACCTACGAGCAGTACTTC. Amino acid sequence: CASSHYPGTYEQYF.

The J gene is TRBJ2-1, the V gene TRBV6-6; TRBD1 aligns across 9 bases. The CDR3 totals 16 residues. CDR1 MNHNY and CDR2 SVGAGI come from the germline V gene (reference sequence). V was clipped by 0 bases and J by 5 bases; unmatched bases: 5. CDR3 amino acids: CASSYSNRGPNNEQFF. The CDR3 bases are TGTGCCAGCAGTTACTCGAACAGGGGGCCGAACAATGAGCAGTTCTTC.

The genes are TRBV7-9 and TRBJ2-2; TRBD2 might be the D (5 bases). V dropped 5 bases and J dropped 5 bases, with 15 bases sitting between them. This CDR3 contains 15 residues. Per the germline V gene, CDR1 is SEHNR and CDR2 is FQNEAQ (reference sequence). The CDR3 is CASSLGLRGTGELFF. The DNA for the CDR3 is TGTGCCAGCAGCCTCGGACTCCGCGGGACCGGGGAGCTGTTTTTT.

The chain has TRBV30 and TRBJ2-1; TRBD1 matches 7 bases. The CDR3 is 14 amino acids. With V trimmed by 5 bases and J by 7 bases, 11 bases remained unmatched. CDR1 is GTSNPN and CDR2 is SVGIG in the germline V gene (reference sequence). The CDR3 is CAWSWETGSNEQFF. The DNA of the CDR3 is TGTGCCTGGTCATGGGAGACAGGGTCTAATGAGCAGTTCTTC.